The entry below gives a single TCR beta chain sequence along with its context. This PCR relied on a set of 60 Vbeta primers and 13 Jbeta primers. Sequenced by immunoSEQ multiplex PCR; TCRdb stores in-frame clones only, minus some. The data contain under 300,000 clones, 80% to 90% of them singletons. This sample is part of a study of cytomegalovirus exposure and HLA in healthy donors. Trimming took 7 bases from V and 0 from J, leaving 14 bases between them. The germline gives CDR1 SGDLS, CDR2 YYNGEE. This CDR3 contains 14 residues. The gene calls are TRBV9 and TRBJ2-7; tentatively, D is TRBD2 (7 bases). This receptor was obtained from a middle-aged woman in good health and CMV-seropositive. The sequencing input was PBMCs. The CDR3 DNA is TGTGCCAGCGGGGGGGGGACATACTCCTACGAGCAGTACTTC. Translated, it gives CASGGGTYSYEQYF.